A selection of T cell receptor beta chains follows, all from one sample in a study of blood T cell repertoires in COVID-19. TCRdb keeps only in-frame clones here, not all; method: immunoSEQ multiplex PCR. The repertoire holds under 200,000 clones, with 65% to 90% as singletons. The specimen was PBMCs or T cells enriched from blood (not recorded which). The receptors were gathered from a woman aged 55-69 years with acute COVID-19. CDR3s include the opening cysteine and the closing phenylalanine or tryptophan. The order of the fields is CDR3 length, clone size, V gene, J gene, D gene, CDR3 protein, CDR3 DNA. The D gene is left open where the match is weak. The listing skips clone size in some rows; elsewhere it reads once, few, many or a size class.

>16|.|TRBV7-2|TRBJ2-3|TRBD2
CASSLSGGRDTGTQYF
TGTGCCAGCAGCTTGAGCGGGGGCCGGGATACAGGTACGCAGTATTTT
>14|.|TRBV5-1|TRBJ1-6|TRBD1
CASSFRQGDSPLHF
TGCGCCAGCAGCTTTCGACAGGGCGATTCACCCCTCCACTTT
>15|.|TRBV5-1|TRBJ1-4|TRBD1
CASSESPGQGEKLFF
TGCGCCAGCAGCGAGTCCCCGGGACAGGGAGAAAAACTGTTTTTT
>14|.|TRBV5-1|TRBJ2-3|TRBD1
CASSIGQDTDTQYF
TGCGCCAGCAGCATAGGACAGGACACAGATACGCAGTATTTT
>14|.|TRBV7-9|TRBJ2-5|.
CASSPRVDEETQYF
TGTGCCAGCAGCCCCAGGGTAGATGAAGAGACCCAGTACTTC
>13|.|TRBV24-1|TRBJ1-2|.
CATSDQDNPGYTF
TGTGCCACCAGTGACCAGGACAATCCAGGCTACACCTTC
>15|.|TRBV6-5|TRBJ1-1|.
CASSYGSRGNTEAFF
TGTGCCAGCAGTTACGGGTCTCGGGGGAACACTGAAGCTTTCTTT
>15|.|TRBV4-1|TRBJ1-2|.
CASSQDTGSVNGYTF
TGCGCCAGCAGCCAAGATACAGGGTCGGTTAATGGCTACACCTTC
>14|once|TRBV11-3|TRBJ2-2|TRBD1
CASSGRRGPGELFF
TGTGCCAGCAGCGGACGAAGGGGGCCCGGGGAGCTGTTTTTT
>14|.|TRBV6-5|TRBJ1-3|.
CASRQTESGNTIYF
TGTGCCAGCAGACAAACAGAATCTGGAAACACCATATATTTT
>12|.|TRBV6-5|TRBJ2-3|.
CASSTDTYTQYF
TGTGCCAGCAGTACGGACACCTATACGCAGTATTTT
>17|.|TRBV5-4|TRBJ2-5|TRBD2
CASNSPGTSGYQETQYF
TGTGCCAGCAACTCACCCGGGACTAGCGGGTACCAAGAGACCCAGTACTTC
>12|once|TRBV10-3|TRBJ1-2|.
CAISEVENGYTF
TGTGCCATCAGTGAGGTGGAGAATGGCTACACCTTC
>17|.|TRBV5-6|TRBJ1-5|.
CASSPEVRVHSNQPQHF
TGTGCCAGCAGCCCAGAGGTCCGAGTTCATAGCAATCAGCCCCAGCATTTT
>15|.|TRBV5-1|TRBJ1-1|.
CASSLRPGSDTEAFF
TGCGCCAGCAGCTTGCGTCCAGGGTCGGACACTGAAGCTTTCTTT
>14|.|TRBV6-6|TRBJ1-5|.
CASSPPQGNQPQHF
TGTGCCAGCAGTCCGCCTCAGGGAAATCAGCCCCAGCATTTT
>16|.|TRBV7-2|TRBJ2-2|TRBD1
CASSSTGGASTGELFF
TGTGCCAGCAGCTCGACAGGGGGCGCGTCCACCGGGGAGCTGTTTTTT
>13|.|TRBV10-2|TRBJ1-1|.
CASREGRYTEAFF
TGCGCCAGCAGGGAGGGGCGTTACACTGAAGCTTTCTTT
>19|.|TRBV4-3|TRBJ1-5|.
CASSHPSWIGGGRGQPQHF
TGCGCCAGCAGCCATCCCTCGTGGATTGGCGGGGGAAGGGGCCAGCCCCAGCATTTT
>13|.|TRBV6-2/TRBV6-3|TRBJ2-2|.
CASSPGQTGELFF
TGTGCCAGCAGCCCCGGACAGACCGGGGAGCTGTTTTTT
>14|.|TRBV2|TRBJ1-1|.
CASLTGVVDTEAFF
TGTGCCAGCCTTACCGGGGTCGTGGACACTGAAGCTTTCTTT
>12|.|TRBV28|TRBJ1-6|.
CAAGRLNSPLHF
TGTGCCGCGGGACGGCTGAATTCACCCCTCCACTTT
>17|.|TRBV18|TRBJ1-3|TRBD1
CASSPQGQGRSGNTIYF
TGTGCCAGCTCACCTCAGGGACAGGGCCGATCTGGAAACACCATATATTTT
>19|.|TRBV7-9|TRBJ2-2|TRBD1
CASSSSRGTGGFNTGELFF
TGTGCCAGCAGCTCATCCCGGGGGACAGGGGGATTTAACACCGGGGAGCTGTTTTTT
>15|.|TRBV6-5|TRBJ2-2|.
CASSTRELGAGELFF
TGTGCCAGCAGTACTCGGGAGTTGGGCGCCGGGGAGCTGTTTTTT
>14|.|TRBV24-1|TRBJ1-2|.
CATSDPGENYGYTF
TGTGCCACCAGTGATCCGGGGGAAAACTATGGCTACACCTTC
>11|.|TRBV5-6|TRBJ2-1|.
CASSSLSEQFF
TGTGCCAGCAGCTCCCTATCCGAGCAGTTCTTC
>12|.|TRBV5-1|TRBJ1-1|.
CASSSVRTEAFF
TGCGCCAGCAGCTCGGTCCGTACTGAAGCTTTCTTT
>17|.|TRBV7-9|TRBJ2-3|TRBD1
CASSSTAQGAGLDTQYF
TGTGCCAGCAGCTCTACGGCACAGGGGGCTGGATTAGATACGCAGTATTTT
>17|.|TRBV7-6|TRBJ1-1|.
CASSPIPEVIGNTEAFF
TGTGCCAGCAGCCCCATCCCCGAGGTGATCGGGAACACTGAAGCTTTCTTT
>15|.|TRBV5-1|TRBJ2-7|.
CASSLVAGSSYEQYF
TGCGCCAGCAGCTTGGTGGCCGGGAGCTCCTACGAGCAGTACTTC
>17|.|TRBV28|TRBJ1-2|.
CASSLRESYRFNYGYTF
TGTGCCAGCAGTTTAAGGGAATCCTACAGGTTTAACTATGGCTACACCTTC
>13|.|TRBV29-1|TRBJ1-5|.
CSALEGEGQPQHF
TGCAGCGCCCTCGAAGGGGAGGGTCAGCCCCAGCATTTT
>13|.|TRBV28|TRBJ1-1|.
CASSLLTWTEAFF
TGTGCCAGCAGTTTGCTTACTTGGACTGAAGCTTTCTTT
>15|.|TRBV25-1|TRBJ2-3|TRBD2
CASSRLAGGTDTQYF
TGTGCCAGCAGTCGACTAGCGGGGGGCACAGATACGCAGTATTTT
>14|few|TRBV5-5|TRBJ1-1|.
CASSFGTVNTEAFF
TGTGCCAGCAGCTTTGGGACTGTGAACACTGAAGCTTTCTTT
>14|.|TRBV7-2|TRBJ1-4|.
CASSIRELNEKLFF
TGTGCCAGCAGCATCCGGGAACTCAATGAAAAACTGTTTTTT
>15|.|TRBV6-2/TRBV6-3|TRBJ1-2|.
CASSYDLTGAYGYTF
TGTGCCAGCAGTTACGACTTGACGGGAGCCTATGGCTACACCTTC
>16|.|TRBV6-6|TRBJ2-3|TRBD2
CASRAGGSGGTDTQYF
TGTGCCAGCAGGGCGGGTGGTAGCGGGGGCACAGATACGCAGTATTTT
>16|.|TRBV6-1|TRBJ2-1|TRBD2
CASSEQSGGRYNEQFF
TGTGCCAGCAGCGAACAGAGCGGGGGGAGGTACAATGAGCAGTTCTTC
>15|many|TRBV28|TRBJ2-2|TRBD2
CASSSGLANTGELFF
TGTGCCAGCAGTTCGGGACTAGCAAACACCGGGGAGCTGTTTTTT
>13|.|TRBV7-9|TRBJ2-5|.
CASSLGGTETQYF
TGTGCCAGCAGCTTGGGCGGGACAGAGACCCAGTACTTC
>14|.|TRBV28|TRBJ2-1|TRBD1
CASSLPGQINEQFF
TGTGCCAGCAGTCTTCCGGGACAGATTAATGAGCAGTTCTTC
>14|once|TRBV18|TRBJ2-1|TRBD2
CASSKAGVYNEQFF
TGTGCCAGCTCCAAAGCGGGGGTATACAATGAGCAGTTCTTC
>14|.|TRBV7-9|TRBJ2-5|.
CASSLVGVQETQYF
TGTGCCAGCAGCTTAGTAGGGGTGCAGGAGACCCAGTACTTC
>15|once|TRBV4-1|TRBJ1-1|.
CASSPFDGGNTEAFF
TGCGCCAGCAGCCCTTTCGACGGAGGGAACACTGAAGCTTTCTTT
>13|.|TRBV5-1|TRBJ2-1|TRBD1
CASSPGTGGLQFF
TGCGCCAGCAGCCCCGGGACAGGGGGCCTGCAGTTCTTC
>13|once|TRBV11-3|TRBJ1-2|TRBD1
CASSRTGGGGYTF
TGTGCCAGCAGCCGGACAGGGGGAGGAGGCTACACCTTC
>16|few|TRBV4-1|TRBJ1-5|TRBD1
CASSQDIQGAVQPQHF
TGCGCCAGCAGCCAAGACATACAGGGGGCGGTTCAGCCCCAGCATTTT
>15|.|TRBV6-5|TRBJ1-1|.
CASTPAGVANTEAFF
TGTGCCAGCACTCCGGCGGGGGTGGCGAACACTGAAGCTTTCTTT